This TCR beta chain was profiled in a study of cytomegalovirus exposure and HLA in healthy donors. The overall study: Unique TCRs from HLA-typed donors, around 79 million of them, were held in an early data release. Study-level results: The authors later linked a missense DCLRE1C variant to TCR beta V- and J-gene trimming.

The PCR employed 60 Vbeta primers together with 13 Jbeta primers. As processed by the authors: A later analysis counted 65 million to 90 million unique TCR beta chains, around 10 million shared. Sequencing used immunoSEQ multiplex PCR; TCRdb keeps in-frame clones, though not all of them. V and J calls and clone size follow that table, whereas D and trimming were derived from the DNA. The sample shows more than 85,000 clones, 69% of them seen only once. The V gene's germline CDR1 is MNHNS and CDR2 SASEGT. Deletions cut 6 bases from V and 0 bases from J, with 12 bases between. This CDR3 spans 15 amino acids. This clone occurred a few times. The antigen is undetermined.

The chain combines TRBV6-1 with TRBJ1-5; D is ambiguous. This TCR was sampled from a young man in good health and CMV-seronegative. The sample was PBMCs. As DNA, the CDR3 is TGTGCCAGCAGCTCACTGGTGGTTAGCAATCAGCCCCAGCATTTT. Protein product: CASSSLVVSNQPQHF.